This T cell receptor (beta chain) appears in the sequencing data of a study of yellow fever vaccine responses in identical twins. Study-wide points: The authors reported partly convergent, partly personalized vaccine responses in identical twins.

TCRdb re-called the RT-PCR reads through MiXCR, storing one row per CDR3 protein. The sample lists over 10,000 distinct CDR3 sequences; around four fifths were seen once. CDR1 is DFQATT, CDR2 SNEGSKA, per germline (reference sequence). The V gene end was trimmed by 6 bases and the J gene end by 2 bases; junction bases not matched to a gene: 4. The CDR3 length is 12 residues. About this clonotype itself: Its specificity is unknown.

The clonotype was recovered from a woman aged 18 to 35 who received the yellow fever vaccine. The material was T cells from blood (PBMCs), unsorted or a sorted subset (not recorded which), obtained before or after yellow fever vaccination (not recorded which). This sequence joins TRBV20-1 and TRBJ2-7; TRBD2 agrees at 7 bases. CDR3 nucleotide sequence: TGCAGTGCCGGGGAGGGCCCCTACGAGCAGTACTTC. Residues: CSAGEGPYEQYF.